The 12 T cell receptor beta chains below all came from one sample that was sequenced in a study of long-term antiretroviral therapy in people with HIV. The immunoSEQ assay was v3.0, run at survey level. Clones were read by immunoSEQ multiplex PCR, and TCRdb kept only the in-frame ones, dropping some. The sample consists of tens of thousands of clones, around 82% of them appearing once. Sequenced here: unsorted PBMCs, sampled 0.5 years after starting antiretroviral therapy. The receptor set was obtained from a woman aged 40 to 50 with HIV.

The J gene is TRBJ2-2, the V gene TRBV7-9; possible D gene TRBD2, 5 bases. Germline CDR1 reads SEHNR; CDR2 reads FQNEAQ (reference sequence). This CDR3 spans 16 amino acids. V was pared by 2 bases and J by 7 bases, with 17 bases between. DNA for the CDR3: TGTGCCAGCAGCTTACGGACTTGGGCTGTTGTCGGGGAGCTGTTTTTT. It is translated as CASSLRTWAVVGELFF.

The chain recombines TRBV7-6 with TRBJ2-2; TRBD2 aligns across 13 bases. Trimming at V came to 5 bases and at J to 7 bases, leaving 7 bases not matched to a gene. The length of the CDR3 is 16 residues. Germline CDR1 is SGHVS and CDR2 is FNYEAQ. The CDR3 region has the DNA TGTGCCAGCAGCCCTACTAGCGGGGGGGCAGTCGGGGAGCTGTTTTTT. It is translated as CASSPTSGGAVGELFF.

This chain links TRBV5-4 with TRBJ2-7, with no clear D. Trimming took off 0 bases at V and 2 bases at J, with 6 bases between the two ends. The CDR3 is made up of 13 amino acids. The germline V gene encodes CDR1 SGHNT and CDR2 YYREEE (reference sequence). The CDR3 region is CASSLERTYEQYF. Here the CDR3 DNA reads TGTGCCAGCAGCTTGGAGCGAACCTACGAGCAGTACTTC.

This clone was seen a few times. The chain carries TRBV9 and TRBJ1-1; maybe TRBD1 (5 bases). Germline V gene sequence: CDR1 SGDLS, CDR2 YYNGEE. Trimming removed 6 bases at V and 1 base at J, with 13 bases between. The length of the CDR3 is 14 residues. CDR3 in DNA: TGTGCCAGCACCGGGGGACCGCAGAACACTGAAGCTTTCTTT. Its protein is CASTGGPQNTEAFF.

The rearrangement links TRBV5-4 to TRBJ2-1, with 8 positions matching TRBD1. This CDR3 comprises 14 residues. CDR1 is SGHNT and CDR2 is YYREEE in the germline V gene (reference sequence). The trim removed 4 bases at V and 4 bases at J, leaving 4 bases unmatched. As DNA, the CDR3 is TGTGCCAGCAGCGACAGGGGTGGGTACAATGAGCAGTTCTTC. This translates into CASSDRGGYNEQFF.

This chain connects TRBV18 to TRBJ2-1; D may correspond to TRBD1 or TRBD2 (5 bases each). Deletions cut 2 bases from V and 8 bases from J, with 13 bases between. The CDR3 contains 14 residues. Germline CDR1 KGHSH, CDR2 LQKENI. CDR3 region: CASSPRSGSDEQFF. The CDR3 nucleotides read TGTGCCAGCTCACCAAGGTCAGGGAGCGATGAGCAGTTCTTC.

The genes are TRBV5-6 and TRBJ1-2; D gene uncertain. Trimming stripped 2 bases from V and 6 bases from J, with 8 bases between. Germline CDR1 and CDR2: SGHDT and YYEEEE. The CDR3 is 12 amino acids. CDR3 residues: CASSFRLDGYTF. As DNA, the CDR3 is TGTGCCAGCAGCTTTCGGTTGGATGGCTACACCTTC.

Details on this clone: At one end the junction does not follow the germline gene, possibly because of a read error. V and J are TRBV10-3 and TRBJ1-2; 8 bases agree with TRBD1. The CDR3 is 15 amino acids. Germline V gene data show CDR1 as ENHRY and CDR2 as SYGVKD. CDR3 in DNA: TGTGCCAGCAGTTACTCATTACAGGGGGAAGGCGGCTACACCTTC. It is translated as CASSYSLQGEGGYTF.

This chain joins TRBV11-1 and TRBJ1-1; unclear D gene. This CDR3 has 13 amino acids. CDR1 and CDR2 (germline): SGHAT, FQDESV (reference sequence). The V end was cut by 6 bases, the J end by 0 bases, with 8 bases between. The CDR3 DNA follows: TGTGCCAGCAGGTTTGGGCTGAACACTGAAGCTTTCTTT. It specifies CASRFGLNTEAFF.

V usage is TRBV7-9 and J usage is TRBJ2-5, with 8 bases identical to TRBD1. The DNA matches TRBJ2-7 better at its end, which makes the J call doubtful. From germline, CDR1 is SEHNR and CDR2 FQNEAQ (reference sequence). The CDR3 spans 12 residues. The CDR3: CASSPGQGEQYF. CDR3 DNA: TGTGCCAGCAGCCCTGGACAGGGCGAGCAGTACTTC.

This clone was picked up a small number of times. The chain employs TRBV18 and TRBJ1-1; no firm D call. CDR3 length equals 12 residues. V dropped 1 base and J dropped 7 bases, with 7 bases sitting between them. CDR1 KGHSH and CDR2 LQKENI come from the germline V gene. The CDR3 protein is CASSPQGNEAFF. CDR3 DNA sequence: TGTGCCAGCTCACCACAGGGAAATGAAGCTTTCTTT.

J is TRBJ2-1 and V is TRBV9; D is undetermined. V dropped 0 bases and J dropped 4 bases, with 11 bases sitting between them. The CDR3 contains 15 residues. The germline CDR1 and CDR2 sequences are SGDLS and YYNGEE. The CDR3 loop is CASSVGGLQYNEQFF. The CDR3, as DNA: TGTGCCAGCAGCGTAGGGGGTCTGCAGTACAATGAGCAGTTCTTC. Based on the CDR3 plus reference TRBV9 and TRBJ2-1, the full variable domain is DSGVTQTPKHLITATGQRVTLRCSPRSGDLSVYWYQQSLDQGLQFLIQYYNGEERAKGNILERFSAQQFPDLHSELNLSSLELGDSALYFCASSVGGLQYNEQFFGPGTRLTVL.